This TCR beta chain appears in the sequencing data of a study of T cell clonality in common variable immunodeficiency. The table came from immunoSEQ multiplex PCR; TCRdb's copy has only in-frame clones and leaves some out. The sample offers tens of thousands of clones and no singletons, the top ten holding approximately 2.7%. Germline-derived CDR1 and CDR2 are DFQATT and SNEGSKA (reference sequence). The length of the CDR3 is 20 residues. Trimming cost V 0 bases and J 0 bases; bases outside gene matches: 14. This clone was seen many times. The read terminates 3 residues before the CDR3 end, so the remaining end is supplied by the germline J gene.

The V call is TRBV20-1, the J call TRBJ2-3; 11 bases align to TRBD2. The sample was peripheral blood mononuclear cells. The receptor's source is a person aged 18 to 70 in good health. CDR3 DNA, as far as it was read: TGCAGTGCTAGAGATACTGATAGCGGGAGGGTCCCCGCTAGCACAGATACG. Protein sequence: CSARDTDSGRVPASTDT. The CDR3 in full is CSARDTDSGRVPASTDTQYF.